The 2 T cell receptor beta chains listed next were all sequenced from one sample in a study of Graves' ophthalmopathy and Graves' hyperthyroidism. The study amplified TCR beta CDR3 regions using RNA transcripts. HTBI primers primed a first-round RT-PCR, and a second-round multiplex PCR followed. TCRdb processed the multiplex PCR reads anew with MiXCR; each CDR3 protein has one entry. The data hold approximately 210,000 distinct CDR3 sequences, with around a fifth observed a single time. The sample taken for sequencing was peripheral blood. The receptors derive from a woman between 50 and 59 years old with Graves' ophthalmopathy.

At least ten counts were recorded for this clonotype. The rearrangement uses TRBV6-4 and TRBJ2-2; D call uncertain. The length of the CDR3 is 13 residues. Germline-derived CDR1 and CDR2 are MRHNA and SNTAGT. Trimming cost V 3 bases and J 5 bases, with 7 bases left between them. The CDR3: CASSEKGTGELFF. CDR3 bases: TGTGCCAGCAGTGAGAAGGGTACCGGGGAGCTGTTTTTT.

This clonotype appeared many times. The chain couples TRBV6-1 to TRBJ2-7; D ambiguous. CDR3 length: 13 residues. V dropped 4 bases and J dropped 3 bases, with 10 bases sitting between them. Germline values: CDR1 MNHNS, CDR2 SASEGT. Here the CDR3 DNA reads TGTGCCAGCAGTGTCGCCATTAGCTACGAGCAGTACTTC. Protein: CASSVAISYEQYF.